This entry lists 15 T cell receptor beta chains sequenced from one sample in a study of shared clonotypes between healthy human individuals. Assay used: immunoSEQ multiplex PCR; TCRdb lists only in-frame clones, some missing. The table records 600,000 to 750,000 clones, around 91% of them present only once. Sequenced sample: memory CD8+ T cells from PBMCs. Specified subset: CD45RO+ cells pooled with CCR7-negative TemRA cells. The source of these receptors is a young man in good health. Some clones in this sample may be carry-over from other donors' samples.

The CDR3 bases are TGTGCCAGCAGCCCACCACCGGGGAATGAGCAGTTCTTC. It translates to CASSPPPGNEQFF. The chain uses TRBV5-6 and TRBJ2-1, with D maybe TRBD2 (5 bases). CDR3 length: 13 residues. Germline loops: CDR1 SGHDT, CDR2 YYEEEE. The V and J ends lost 4 bases and 7 bases respectively, with 12 bases between them.

The chain recombines TRBV6-5 with TRBJ2-1; D gene uncertain. This CDR3 has 12 residues. Germline lookup yields CDR1 MNHEY and CDR2 SVGAGI. The V gene lost 7 bases and the J gene lost 5 bases, with 9 bases spanning the gap. For the CDR3, the DNA is TGTGCCAGCATAGGGTCGGACAATGAGCAGTTCTTC. This encodes CASIGSDNEQFF.

In its sample, this clone was seen once. The gene calls are TRBV18 and TRBJ2-7; either TRBD1 or TRBD2 may supply D (5 bases each). Germline CDR1 KGHSH, CDR2 LQKENI. V was shortened by 11 bases and J by 5 bases, with 16 bases between the two germline ends. The CDR3 consists of 12 residues. This CDR3 is CAAGAGWDEQYF. In DNA, the CDR3 is TGTGCCGCCGGGGCAGGGTGGGACGAGCAGTACTTC.

The chain employs TRBV10-3 and TRBJ1-4, with D unclear. Looked up from germline, CDR1 is ENHRY and CDR2 is SYGVKD. V was clipped by 0 bases and J by 1 base, with 18 bases between them. This CDR3 comprises 19 residues. For the CDR3, the DNA is TGTGCCATCAGTGAGTCAATATCGCTCTGGAACGGAACTAATGAAAAACTGTTTTTT. Translated, it gives CAISESISLWNGTNEKLFF.

V gene TRBV5-1 combines with J gene TRBJ2-4; D might be TRBD1 (6 bases). The CDR3 spans 16 residues. Looked up from germline, CDR1 is SGHRS and CDR2 is YFSETQ. Trimming stripped 7 bases from V and 0 bases from J, with 17 bases between. The CDR3 DNA sequence: TGCGCCAGCTCTACAGGGACGGGAAGAGCCAAAAACATTCAGTACTTC. Protein sequence: CASSTGTGRAKNIQYF.

The chain joins TRBV5-1 to TRBJ2-1; D unresolved. Trimming stripped 0 bases from V and 8 bases from J, with 12 bases between. Germline V gene lookup returns CDR1 SGHRS and CDR2 YFSETQ. The CDR3 runs to 14 residues. The CDR3 DNA reads as TGCGCCAGCAGCTTGGGCGTCGGTGGGGATGAGCAGTTCTTC. Protein sequence: CASSLGVGGDEQFF.

J is TRBJ1-1 and V is TRBV27; tentatively, D is TRBD1 (6 bases). This CDR3 spans 15 amino acids. The germline gives CDR1 MNHEY, CDR2 SMNVEV (reference sequence). V lost 2 bases and J 4 bases, leaving 14 bases between the germline ends. Here the CDR3 DNA reads TGTGCCAGCAGTTTAGGGGGGGGCGTTATCACTGAAGCTTTCTTT. Translating gives CASSLGGGVITEAFF.

This rearrangement joins TRBV19 to TRBJ2-7; TRBD2 matches 7 bases. V shed 3 bases, J shed 4 bases, and the junction held 30 bases outside the gene matches. Germline V CDR1 and CDR2: LNHDA, SQIVND (reference sequence). The CDR3 is 22 amino acids. The DNA for the CDR3 is TGTGCCAGTAGTATGATACCCAACCAGCCCAGGATGGGGAGCGGGACGATATACGAGCAGTACTTC. It specifies CASSMIPNQPRMGSGTIYEQYF.

V is TRBV5-4 and J is TRBJ1-1; unclear D gene. The CDR3 is 14 amino acids. Trimming shortened V by 1 base and J by 7 bases, and 14 bases separated the two germline ends. CDR1 is SGHNT, CDR2 YYREEE, per germline (reference sequence). The CDR3 region is CASSLSPPGVEAFF. CDR3 in DNA: TGTGCCAGCAGCTTGTCGCCCCCCGGGGTTGAAGCTTTCTTT.

The chain employs TRBV27 and TRBJ1-1, with a weak D call TRBD1 (5 bases). Per the germline V gene, CDR1 is MNHEY and CDR2 is SMNVEV (reference sequence). V was clipped by 3 bases and J by 1 base, with 12 bases between them. The CDR3 contains 15 residues. The CDR3 DNA follows: TGTGCCAGCAGTTTGACAGCCCGGGGGAACACTGAAGCTTTCTTT. This gives the protein CASSLTARGNTEAFF.

V gene TRBV27 combines with J gene TRBJ2-5, with D possibly being TRBD1 or TRBD2 (5 bases each). The CDR3 has 15 residues. Germline V gives CDR1 MNHEY, CDR2 SMNVEV (reference sequence). Trimming took off 9 bases at V and 0 bases at J, with 17 bases between the two ends. CDR3 residues: CARYTRRGHQETQYF. The DNA of the CDR3 is TGTGCCAGGTATACACGCCGGGGACACCAAGAGACCCAGTACTTC.

The CDR3: CASSFIGWDNEQFF. The CDR3 DNA is TGTGCCAGCAGTTTCATCGGCTGGGACAATGAGCAGTTCTTC. The V and J genes are TRBV27 and TRBJ2-1, with no clear D. The CDR3 consists of 14 residues. Trimming shortened V by 3 bases and J by 5 bases, and 11 bases separated the two germline ends. The V gene's germline CDR1 is MNHEY and CDR2 SMNVEV (reference sequence).

The DNA of the CDR3 is TGTGCCATCAGTGTTGAGGCACACACTGAAGCTTTCTTT. Translating it yields CAISVEAHTEAFF. J is TRBJ1-1 and V is TRBV10-3; no reliable D call. V gave up 4 bases and J gave up 3 bases, with 9 bases separating them. This CDR3 contains 13 residues. Germline CDR1 ENHRY, CDR2 SYGVKD.

This rearrangement joins TRBV27 to TRBJ1-1; D remains unclear. This CDR3 contains 14 residues. The ends were cut back, 0 bases at V and 5 bases at J, with 10 bases in the middle. CDR1 MNHEY and CDR2 SMNVEV come from the germline V gene (reference sequence). The CDR3 DNA reads TGTGCCAGCAGTTTATCGGGGTTTGGAACTGAAGCTTTCTTT. The encoded protein is CASSLSGFGTEAFF.

V usage is TRBV30 and J usage is TRBJ2-7; 8 bases map to TRBD2. The CDR3 sequence is 14 residues long. From germline, CDR1 is GTSNPN and CDR2 SVGIG (reference sequence). V trimming: 3 bases; J trimming: 0 bases; junction bases outside the gene matches: 4. In nucleotides, the CDR3 is TGTGCCTGGAGGCCGACTAGCGTCTCCTACGAGCAGTACTTC. This translates into CAWRPTSVSYEQYF.